This TCR beta chain is drawn from a study of blood T cells in healthy people across ages. This clonotype was seen only a few times. The V end was cut by 1 base, the J end by 2 bases, with 20 bases between. The CDR3 is 18 amino acids. CDR1 is SGHVS, CDR2 FNYEAQ, per germline. A second PCR of 7 to 11 cycles used a sample-barcoded 5' primer and a J-beta primer mix. A single record per CDR3 protein comes from TCRdb applying MiXCR to the 5' RACE reads. This table holds 1 million or so distinct CDR3 sequences, more than 40% found once. The chain is built from TRBV7-6 and TRBJ2-5; a weak D match, TRBD1 (7 bases). The origin of this receptor is a woman aged 55 to 70 in good health. Sequencing was performed on blood. The CDR3 nucleotides are TGTGCCAGCAGCTTAGGGGGCCGGGACAGCGGGTTGCAAGAGACCCAGTACTTC. This gives the protein CASSLGGRDSGLQETQYF. The full variable domain, its missing parts supplied by reference TRBV7-6 and TRBJ2-5, is GAGVSQSPRYKVTKRGQDVALRCDPISGHVSLYWYRQALGQGPEFLTYFNYEAQQDKSGLPNDRFSAERPEGSISTLTIQRTEQRDSAMYRCASSLGGRDSGLQETQYFGPGTRLLVL.